What follows are 18 T cell receptor beta chains derived from one specimen sequenced in a study of tumor and adjacent non-tumor tissue in lung cancer. TCRbeta libraries were built with three rounds of nested PCR, modified from ARM-PCR. TCRdb called the multiplex PCR reads again in MiXCR, with one record for every CDR3 protein. The data contain approximately 100,000 distinct CDR3 sequences, more than 55% of them singletons. The template was RNA from unsorted bulk tissue. More than 3 cm separated this lung sample from the edge of the tumor. What was sequenced was distant non-tumor lung tissue. The receptors originated from a young man with non-small cell lung cancer.

The gene calls are TRBV5-5 and TRBJ2-3; 11 bases fit TRBD2. This CDR3 is built from 14 residues. V was pared by 4 bases and J by 4 bases, with 2 bases of the junction left unmatched. The V gene's germline CDR1 is SGHKS and CDR2 YYEKEE (reference sequence). CDR3: CASSSSGRADTQYF. The CDR3 DNA is TGTGCCAGCAGCAGTAGCGGGAGGGCAGATACGCAGTATTTT.

This clonotype was detected only a few times. This clone may be a read error of a much larger clone one base away. No conserved phenylalanine or tryptophan is present at the end of the CDR3, so a read error is the likely explanation. V gene TRBV20-1 combines with J gene TRBJ1-5; 7 bases are a match to TRBD1. The CDR3 is 16 residues long. The germline V gene encodes CDR1 DFQATT and CDR2 SNEGSKA (reference sequence). V shed 3 bases and J 1 base; nucleotides not matched to a gene: 9. In DNA form, the CDR3 reads TGCAGTGCTAGGAGACAGGGTTTCGCGAGCAATCAGCCCCAGCATTAT. Its protein product is CSARRQGFASNQPQHY.

Notes on this clonotype: A much larger clonotype is one base distant, so this may be a read error. The V and J genes are TRBV13 and TRBJ2-5; no firm D call. The V gene lost 4 bases and the J gene lost 5 bases, with 8 bases spanning the gap. CDR3 length: 12 amino acids. CDR1 and CDR2 (germline): PRHDT, FYEKMQ (reference sequence). CDR3 sequence: CASSSRSETQYF. The CDR3 bases are TGTGCCAGCAGCTCAAGGTCCGAGACCCAGTACTTC. The variable domain in full, with the rest retrieved from reference TRBV13 and TRBJ2-5, is AAGVIQSPRHLIKEKRETATLKCYPIPRHDTVYWYQQGPGQDPQFLISFYEKMQSDKGSIPDRFSAQQFSDYHSELNMSSLELGDSALYFCASSSRSETQYFGPGTRLLVL.

Of note for this clonotype: A much more abundant neighbour one base away suggests this may be a read error. This chain joins TRBV4-2 and TRBJ2-4, with 7 bases fitting TRBD2. From germline, CDR1 is LGHNA and CDR2 YNFKEQ. This CDR3 comprises 16 residues. The chain's CDR3 is CACSQFAAGSKNIQYF. As DNA, the CDR3 is TGTGCCTGCAGCCAATTCGCAGCGGGGTCCAAAAACATTCAGTACTTC.

This clonotype occurred once. This likely comes from a read error, as the CDR3 has no conserved phenylalanine or tryptophan at its end. This chain uses TRBV20-1 with TRBJ2-3; D gene uncertain. CDR1 and CDR2 (germline): DFQATT, SNEGSKA (reference sequence). The CDR3 has 13 residues. CDR3 amino acids: CSARGLSPDMQYL. The CDR3 DNA follows: TGCAGTGCTAGAGGGCTGAGCCCGGATATGCAGTATCTT.

In regard to this clonotype: In this CDR3 the conserved last residue, phenylalanine or tryptophan, is missing, so a read error is likely. The chain carries TRBV6-5 and TRBJ2-3; D unclear. The V and J ends lost 5 bases and 1 base respectively, with 10 bases between them. CDR3 length equals 14 residues. Germline V gene lookup returns CDR1 MNHEY and CDR2 SVGAGI. The CDR3 DNA is TGTGCCAGCAGTCCACCTGGACGCACAGATACGCAGTATTAT. Protein sequence: CASSPPGRTDTQYY.

A word on this clonotype: Germline is not matched at one junction end, which may reflect a read error. The chain joins TRBV11-3 to TRBJ2-1; D might be TRBD1 or TRBD2, each matching 5 bases. There are 15 residues in the CDR3. The V gene's germline CDR1 is SGHNT and CDR2 YENEEA. This CDR3 is CACSLGTGINNEQFF. In nucleotides, the CDR3 is TGTGCCTGCAGCTTAGGGACGGGAATAAACAATGAGCAGTTCTTC.

About this clonotype: The conserved phenylalanine or tryptophan normally closing the CDR3 is absent here, so this likely arose from a read error. The rearrangement joins TRBV20-1 to TRBJ2-1, with 12 nucleotides matching TRBD2. V was pared by 6 bases and J by 9 bases, with 12 bases of the junction left unmatched. Germline V gene lookup returns CDR1 DFQATT and CDR2 SNEGSKA (reference sequence). This CDR3 has 15 residues. The CDR3 sequence: CSATSPLAGGSEQFS. CDR3 in DNA: TGCAGTGCAACCTCCCCACTAGCGGGAGGCTCTGAGCAGTTCTCC.

This clonotype was observed once. A junction end diverges from the germline sequence, so it may reflect a read error. The chain has TRBV11-2 and TRBJ2-7; D uncertain. CDR1 and CDR2 (germline): SGHAT, FQNNGV. The CDR3 sequence is 14 residues long. DNA for the CDR3: TGTGTCAGCAGCTTAGATTCCGGGTCCCCAGAGCAGTGCTTC. This encodes CVSSLDSGSPEQCF.

For this clonotype: The conserved closing phenylalanine or tryptophan is absent in this CDR3, likely reflecting a read error. The V call is TRBV11-1, the J call TRBJ2-7, with 8 bases fitting TRBD1. The length of the CDR3 is 14 residues. Germline CDR1 SGHAT, CDR2 FQDESV (reference sequence). CDR3 sequence reads: CGSSLRQGIDEQYL. CDR3 nucleotides: TGTGGCAGCAGCTTACGACAGGGGATCGACGAGCAGTACCTC.

The sample holds many counts of this clonotype. This chain uses TRBV4-2 with TRBJ1-1, with unresolved D. The germline V gene encodes CDR1 LGHNA and CDR2 YNFKEQ. The CDR3 runs to 13 residues. Trimming cost V 0 bases and J 10 bases, with 12 bases left between them. CDR3 sequence: CASSQDRGLGAFF. The CDR3 nucleotides read TGTGCCAGCAGCCAAGATCGGGGTTTGGGAGCTTTCTTT.

J is TRBJ2-2 and V is TRBV5-1; D is perhaps TRBD1 or TRBD2 (5 bases each). Between the trimmed V and J ends, which lost 6 bases and 1 base, there was a span of 13 bases. The germline V gene has CDR1 SGHRS and CDR2 YFSETQ. The CDR3 sequence is 15 residues long. CDR3 nucleotide sequence: TGCGCCAGCACCCTAGGTGGGGGGAACACCGGGGAGCTGTTTTTT. Protein: CASTLGGGNTGELFF.

Turning to this clonotype: The CDR3 end shows no conserved phenylalanine or tryptophan, and so a read error is likely. The rearrangement links TRBV11-3 to TRBJ2-3; D gene unclear. Trimming stripped 2 bases from V and 0 bases from J, with 18 bases between. The CDR3 contains 18 residues. Germline V lookup: CDR1 SGHNT, CDR2 YENEEA. CDR3 nucleotides: TGTGCCAGCAGCTTACACCGAGACTCGGCCGGGAGCACAGATACGCAGTATTTA. This codes for CASSLHRDSAGSTDTQYL.

This clonotype was picked up one time. An end of the junction differs from the germline gene, which may be a read error. The CDR3, as DNA: TGTGCCAGCAGTTACTCGACAAGGCGGAACACCGGGGAGCTGTTGTTT. Encoded protein: CASSYSTRRNTGELLF. V and J are TRBV6-5 and TRBJ2-2; D may be TRBD2 (5 bases). This CDR3 spans 16 amino acids. The germline V gene encodes CDR1 MNHEY and CDR2 SVGAGI.

With respect to this clonotype: At one end the junction does not follow the germline gene, possibly because of a read error. The chain combines TRBV11-2 with TRBJ2-7, with 7 nucleotides matching TRBD2. The CDR3 spans 15 residues. CDR1 SGHAT and CDR2 FQNNGV come from the germline V gene. The CDR3 DNA is TGTGTCAGCAGCCCGATCGGGGAGGGGCCCTACGAGCAGTACTTC. Amino acid sequence: CVSSPIGEGPYEQYF.

This clonotype was counted only a few times. This may stem from a read error, because a much larger clone lies one nucleotide away. The rearrangement uses TRBV29-1 and TRBJ1-5; perhaps TRBD1 as D (5 bases). The J call may not be correct, given that the DNA end is closer to TRBJ2-3. CDR1 and CDR2 (germline): SQVTM, ANQGSEA. The CDR3 loop spans 14 amino acids. The CDR3 region is CSVERQNLNQPQYF. The CDR3 nucleotides are TGCAGCGTTGAGAGACAGAACTTAAATCAGCCCCAGTATTTT.

Comments on this clonotype: It is likely a read error, because the conserved phenylalanine at the end of the CDR3 is missing. The chain employs TRBV20-1 and TRBJ2-5; D gene ambiguous. Germline lookup yields CDR1 DFQATT and CDR2 SNEGSKA (reference sequence). The CDR3 runs 15 residues. CDR3 loop: CGARESPGYQETQYL. The CDR3 coding sequence is TGCGGTGCTAGAGAAAGCCCAGGCTACCAAGAGACCCAGTACTTA.

V gene TRBV12-3 or TRBV12-4 combines with J gene TRBJ2-7; 8 positions match TRBD1. This CDR3 spans 15 amino acids. V dropped 5 bases and J dropped 5; count of bases not matched to a gene: 11. For the CDR3, the DNA is TGTGCCAGCAGTCCCTCCGCGACAGGGGATCACGAGCAGTACTTC. It yields the protein CASSPSATGDHEQYF.